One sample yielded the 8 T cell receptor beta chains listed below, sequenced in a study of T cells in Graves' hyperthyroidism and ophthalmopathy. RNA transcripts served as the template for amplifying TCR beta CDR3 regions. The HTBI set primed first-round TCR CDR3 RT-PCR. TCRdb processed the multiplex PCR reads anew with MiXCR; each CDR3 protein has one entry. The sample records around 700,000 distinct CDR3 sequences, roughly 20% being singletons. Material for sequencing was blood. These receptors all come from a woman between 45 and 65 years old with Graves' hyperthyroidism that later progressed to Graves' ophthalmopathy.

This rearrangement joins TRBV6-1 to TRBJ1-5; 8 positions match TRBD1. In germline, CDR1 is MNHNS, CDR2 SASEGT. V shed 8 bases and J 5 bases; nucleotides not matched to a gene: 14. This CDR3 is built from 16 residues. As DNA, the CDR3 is TGTGCCAGCGGGATTAGACTAGACAGGGGTGATCAGCCCCAGCATTTT. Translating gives CASGIRLDRGDQPQHF.

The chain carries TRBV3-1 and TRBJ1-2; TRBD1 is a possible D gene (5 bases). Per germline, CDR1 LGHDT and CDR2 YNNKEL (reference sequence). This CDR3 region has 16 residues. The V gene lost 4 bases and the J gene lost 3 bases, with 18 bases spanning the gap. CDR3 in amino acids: CASSPRAGSLYYGYTF. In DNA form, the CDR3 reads TGTGCCAGCAGCCCCCGGGCAGGGTCACTCTACTATGGCTACACCTTC. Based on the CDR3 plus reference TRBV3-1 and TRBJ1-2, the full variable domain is DTAVSQTPKYLVTQMGNDKSIKCEQNLGHDTMYWYKQDSKKFLKIMFSYNNKELIINETVPNRFSPKSPDKAHLNLHINSLELGDSAVYFCASSPRAGSLYYGYTFGSGTRLTVV.

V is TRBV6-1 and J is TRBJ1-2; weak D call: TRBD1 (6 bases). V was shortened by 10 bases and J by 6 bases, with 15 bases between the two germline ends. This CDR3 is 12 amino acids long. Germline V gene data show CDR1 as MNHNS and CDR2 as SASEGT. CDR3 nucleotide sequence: TGTGCCACCATGGACAGTACGGATGGCTACACCTTC. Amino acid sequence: CATMDSTDGYTF.

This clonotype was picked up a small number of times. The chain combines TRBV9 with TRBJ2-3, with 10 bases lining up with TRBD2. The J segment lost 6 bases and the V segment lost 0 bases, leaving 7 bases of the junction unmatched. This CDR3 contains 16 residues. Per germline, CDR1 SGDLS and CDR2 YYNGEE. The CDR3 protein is CASSVAPLAGADTQYF. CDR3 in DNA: TGTGCCAGCAGCGTAGCTCCTCTAGCGGGAGCCGATACGCAGTATTTT.

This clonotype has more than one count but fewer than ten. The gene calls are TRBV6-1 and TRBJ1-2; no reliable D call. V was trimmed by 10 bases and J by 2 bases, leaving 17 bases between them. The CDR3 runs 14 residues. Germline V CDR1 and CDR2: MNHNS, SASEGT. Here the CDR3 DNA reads TGTGCCAACTCGGGCCGGGAAAGGAACTATGGCTACACCTTC. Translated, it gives CANSGRERNYGYTF.

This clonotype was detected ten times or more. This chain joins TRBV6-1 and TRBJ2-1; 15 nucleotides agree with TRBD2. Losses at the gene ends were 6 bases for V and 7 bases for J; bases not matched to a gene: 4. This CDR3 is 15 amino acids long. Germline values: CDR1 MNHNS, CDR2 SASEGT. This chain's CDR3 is CASRGLAGGLNEQFF. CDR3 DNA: TGTGCCAGCAGAGGACTAGCGGGGGGGCTGAATGAGCAGTTCTTC.

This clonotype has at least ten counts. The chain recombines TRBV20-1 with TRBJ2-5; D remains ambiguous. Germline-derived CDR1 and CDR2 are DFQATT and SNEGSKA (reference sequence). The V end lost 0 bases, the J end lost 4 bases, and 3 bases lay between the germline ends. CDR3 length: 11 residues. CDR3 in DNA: TGCAGTGCTAGAGAGAGAGAGACCCAGTACTTC. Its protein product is CSARERETQYF.

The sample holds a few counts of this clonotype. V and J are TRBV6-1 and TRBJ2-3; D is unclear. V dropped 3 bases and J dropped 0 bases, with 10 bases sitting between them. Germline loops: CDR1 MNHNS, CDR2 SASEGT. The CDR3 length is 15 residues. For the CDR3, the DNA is TGTGCCAGCAGTGATAAGGCATATAGCACAGATACGCAGTATTTT. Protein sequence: CASSDKAYSTDTQYF.